This is a list of T cell receptor beta chains from one sample in a study of T cells in localized non-small cell lung cancer. Some clones are missing from TCRdb's copy, which holds only in-frame ones; the method was immunoSEQ multiplex PCR. The sample holds roughly 16,000 clones; approximately 82% are singletons and the top ten take about a third. This specimen consisted of peripheral blood, obtained before any cancer treatment. These receptor sequences come from a male donor at least 60 years old with stage III lung adenocarcinoma. Each CDR3 is given with its conserved first and last residue. The D gene is left open where the match is weak. Not every row has a clone size; where given, it reads once, few, many or a size class.

clone_size,d_call,v_call,j_call,cdr3_aa,cdr3_nt
.,.,TRBV10-3,TRBJ1-2,CAISESRGYTF,TGTGCCATCAGTGAGTCGCGAGGCTACACCTTC
.,.,TRBV6-4,TRBJ1-1,CASSGSGGGEAFF,TGTGCCAGCAGTGGATCAGGAGGGGGTGAAGCTTTCTTT
.,.,TRBV6-1,TRBJ2-7,CASSSYQTTHEQYF,TGTGCCAGCAGTTCGTACCAAACTACCCACGAGCAGTACTTC
few,.,TRBV4-1,TRBJ1-2,CASSPTLGDRNYGYTF,TGCGCCAGCAGCCCGACCCTAGGGGACCGGAACTATGGCTACACCTTC
.,.,TRBV7-7,TRBJ1-5,CASSPIWRTQYVYSNQPQHF,TGTGCTAGCAGCCCCATCTGGCGGACGCAGTACGTTTATAGCAATCAGCCCCAGCATTTT
.,.,TRBV5-1,TRBJ2-1,CASSLQGAGYNEQFF,TGCGCCAGCAGCTTGCAAGGTGCAGGCTACAATGAGCAGTTCTTC
once,.,TRBV5-1,TRBJ2-7,CASSLYGEVNEQYF,TGCGCCAGCAGCTTGTACGGAGAAGTTAACGAGCAGTACTTC
.,.,TRBV5-8,TRBJ1-5,CASSLGDGRNQPQHF,TGTGCCAGCAGCTTAGGTGACGGACGCAATCAGCCCCAGCATTTT
.,TRBD1,TRBV10-1,TRBJ2-7,CASSEPGQGQYF,TGCGCCAGCAGTGAGCCTGGACAGGGGCAGTACTTC
.,TRBD1,TRBV19,TRBJ2-3,CASSIRDREGDTQYF,TGTGCCAGTAGTATTAGGGACAGGGAGGGAGATACGCAGTATTTT
.,.,TRBV6-5,TRBJ2-3,CASRGEPATDTQYF,TGTGCCAGCAGGGGGGAGCCCGCAACAGATACGCAGTATTTT
.,.,TRBV10-2,TRBJ1-4,CASRGAGIGEKLFF,TGCGCCAGCAGGGGGGCAGGTATTGGTGAAAAACTGTTTTTT
.,.,TRBV2,TRBJ2-1,CASATQNNEQFF,TGTGCCAGCGCCACCCAAAACAATGAGCAGTTCTTC
.,TRBD2,TRBV11-1,TRBJ2-5,CASSLPAGGIQETQYF,TGTGCCAGCAGCTTACCAGCGGGGGGGATCCAAGAGACCCAGTACTTC
.,TRBD2,TRBV5-1,TRBJ2-3,CASSLAGGPDTQYF,TGCGCCAGCAGCTTGGCGGGGGGGCCAGATACGCAGTATTTT
once,.,TRBV10-2,TRBJ1-2,CASSEWGTYGYTF,TGCGCCAGCAGTGAGTGGGGTACCTATGGCTACACCTTC
.,.,TRBV18,TRBJ1-1,CASSTGRGIEAFF,TGTGCCAGCTCTACAGGGCGAGGGATTGAAGCTTTCTTT
few,TRBD2,TRBV19,TRBJ2-1,CASSRTSGAYNEQFF,TGTGCCAGTAGTAGGACTAGCGGGGCCTACAATGAGCAGTTCTTC
.,TRBD2,TRBV10-3,TRBJ2-1,CAISESTSGGARRYEQFF,TGTGCCATCAGTGAGTCTACTAGCGGGGGGGCCAGGCGTTATGAGCAGTTCTTC
.,TRBD2,TRBV18,TRBJ2-5,CASSPPIGGGKETQYF,TGTGCCAGCTCACCACCGATCGGCGGGGGGAAGGAGACCCAGTACTTC
.,.,TRBV7-3,TRBJ1-3,CASSLGTGNTIYF,TGTGCCAGCAGCTTAGGCACTGGAAACACCATATATTTT
.,TRBD1,TRBV7-9,TRBJ1-4,CASSDQGQTNEKLFF,TGTGCCAGCAGCGACCAGGGACAGACTAATGAAAAACTGTTTTTT
.,.,TRBV5-6,TRBJ1-5,CASSLGRDQPQHF,TGTGCCAGCAGCTTGGGACGGGATCAGCCCCAGCATTTT
.,TRBD1,TRBV2,TRBJ2-3,CASIGRGRDTQYF,TGTGCCAGCATCGGCAGGGGGCGAGATACGCAGTATTTT
.,.,TRBV11-2,TRBJ1-6,CASSSRDNYNSPLHF,TGTGCCAGCAGCTCCCGAGACAACTATAATTCACCCCTCCACTTT
.,TRBD1,TRBV10-3,TRBJ1-1,CAISPGQVNTEAFF,TGTGCCATCAGCCCAGGACAGGTGAACACTGAAGCTTTCTTT
.,TRBD1,TRBV5-1,TRBJ1-1,CASRSTGTGILLDRGAFF,TGCGCCAGCAGATCAACCGGGACAGGGATATTACTGGACCGGGGAGCTTTCTTT
.,TRBD1,TRBV19,TRBJ1-1,CASSMDRRTEAFF,TGTGCCAGTAGTATGGACAGGCGCACTGAAGCTTTCTTT
few,TRBD1,TRBV5-4,TRBJ1-2,CASSLQGAHYGYTF,TGTGCCAGCAGCTTACAGGGGGCGCACTATGGCTACACCTTC
.,TRBD2,TRBV2,TRBJ2-3,CASKRGGASTDTQYF,TGTGCCAGCAAGCGGGGGGGGGCCAGCACAGATACGCAGTATTTT
.,TRBD1,TRBV2,TRBJ1-1,CASSARDRQAEAFF,TGTGCCAGCAGCGCCCGGGACAGACAGGCCGAAGCTTTCTTT
.,TRBD1,TRBV27,TRBJ1-1,CASRRTGNTEAFF,TGTGCCAGCAGGAGGACAGGGAACACTGAAGCTTTCTTT
.,.,TRBV6-5,TRBJ1-2,CASSYSRGTANYGYTF,TGTGCCAGCAGTTACAGTCGGGGGACGGCTAACTATGGCTACACCTTC
.,TRBD2,TRBV11-2,TRBJ2-2,CASSLVSGGSNTGELFF,TGTGCCAGCAGCTTAGTTAGCGGGGGCTCGAACACCGGGGAGCTGTTTTTT
.,.,TRBV10-3,TRBJ2-7,CAISESNRAYEQYF,TGTGCCATCAGTGAGTCAAACAGGGCCTACGAGCAGTACTTC
.,.,TRBV6-1,TRBJ2-1,CASRIGLYNEQFF,TGTGCCAGCAGGATCGGCCTTTACAATGAGCAGTTCTTC
.,.,TRBV7-2,TRBJ2-5,CASSKADSPETQYF,TGTGCCAGCAGTAAGGCGGACAGCCCAGAGACCCAGTACTTC
.,TRBD1,TRBV18,TRBJ1-1,CASSKQGGGTMNTEAFF,TGTGCCAGCTCAAAACAGGGGGGCGGTACCATGAACACTGAAGCTTTCTTT
.,TRBD1,TRBV6-6,TRBJ1-5,CASTDPGGDQPQHF,TGTGCCAGCACTGACCCAGGGGGGGATCAGCCCCAGCATTTT
once,TRBD2,TRBV29-1,TRBJ2-1,CSVVRQARIGGAGEQFF,TGCAGCGTTGTTAGGCAGGCCAGGATCGGGGGGGCTGGTGAGCAGTTCTTC
once,.,TRBV19,TRBJ1-1,CASKRERRWDTEAFF,TGTGCCAGTAAACGAGAGAGACGGTGGGACACTGAAGCTTTCTTT
.,.,TRBV12-5,TRBJ1-6,CASGTGSSPLHF,TGTGCTAGTGGGACAGGTAGCTCACCCCTCCACTTT
.,TRBD2,TRBV10-1,TRBJ2-3,CASSAVRTSGEQVDTQYF,TGCGCCAGCAGTGCAGTCAGGACTAGCGGGGAACAAGTGGATACGCAGTATTTT
.,.,TRBV5-1,TRBJ2-7,CASSGRQSSYEQYF,TGCGCCAGCAGTGGCCGTCAGTCGTCCTACGAGCAGTACTTC
.,.,TRBV4-1,TRBJ1-5,CASSQDGRGDQPQHF,TGCGCCAGCAGCCAAGATGGGAGGGGCGATCAGCCCCAGCATTTT
.,.,TRBV6-1,TRBJ1-1,CASSEAASGSNTEAFF,TGTGCCAGCAGTGAGGCAGCTTCAGGGTCGAACACTGAAGCTTTCTTT
.,.,TRBV7-8,TRBJ1-1,CASSLASGNTEAFF,TGTGCCAGCAGCTTAGCATCGGGGAACACTGAAGCTTTCTTT
.,.,TRBV2,TRBJ2-4,CASSEARQIAKNIQYF,TGTGCCAGCAGTGAAGCGCGGCAGATAGCCAAAAACATTCAGTACTTC
.,TRBD1,TRBV6-6,TRBJ2-3,CAIYDRQGMGTDTQYF,TGTGCCATCTACGATAGACAGGGGATGGGCACAGATACGCAGTATTTT
once,.,TRBV4-1,TRBJ2-7,CASSHFGRDNSYEQYF,TGCGCCAGCAGCCATTTTGGGCGGGACAACTCCTACGAGCAGTACTTC
.,.,TRBV5-1,TRBJ1-1,CASSVGLQTVAFF,TGCGCCAGCAGCGTGGGACTTCAGACGGTCGCTTTCTTT
.,TRBD1,TRBV19,TRBJ1-1,CASSHDRGVGTEAFF,TGTGCCAGTAGCCACGACAGGGGCGTAGGGACTGAAGCTTTCTTT
.,TRBD2,TRBV29-1,TRBJ2-3,CSVASGLLGTDTQYF,TGCAGCGTCGCCTCGGGACTACTTGGCACAGATACGCAGTATTTT
.,.,TRBV9,TRBJ2-7,CASSVALGGGYEQYF,TGTGCCAGCAGCGTAGCGTTAGGGGGGGGTTACGAGCAGTACTTC
.,TRBD2,TRBV19,TRBJ2-1,CASSIDTGGSYNEQFF,TGTGCCAGTAGTATAGACACGGGAGGCTCCTACAATGAGCAGTTCTTC
.,.,TRBV4-2,TRBJ2-7,CASSQEGRTHEQYF,TGTGCCAGCAGCCAAGAGGGCAGGACCCACGAGCAGTACTTC
.,TRBD1,TRBV4-2,TRBJ2-1,CASSQDGDRGSYNEQFF,TGTGCCAGCAGCCAAGATGGGGACAGGGGTTCCTACAATGAGCAGTTCTTC
.,.,TRBV30,TRBJ1-2,CAWGGQIYGYTF,TGTGCCTGGGGCGGACAGATCTATGGCTACACCTTC
.,TRBD1,TRBV10-1,TRBJ2-3,CASTPGQGTDTQYF,TGCGCCAGCACACCGGGACAGGGGACAGATACGCAGTATTTT
.,TRBD1,TRBV5-4,TRBJ1-2,CASSLGGQGIWYGYTF,TGTGCCAGCAGCTTGGGGGGACAGGGGATCTGGTATGGCTACACCTTC